This passage covers 29 T cell receptor beta chains from one sample sequenced in a study of blood T cell repertoires in COVID-19. Assay used: immunoSEQ multiplex PCR; TCRdb lists only in-frame clones, some missing. Of about 58,000 clones in the sample, 90% were seen once. The sequenced sample consisted of peripheral blood. The receptors derive from a man aged 55-75 years with active COVID-19.

The chain couples TRBV7-6 to TRBJ1-6, with a possible D match to TRBD1 (6 bases). The CDR3 loop spans 17 amino acids. Trimming shortened V by 0 bases and J by 7 bases, and 16 bases separated the two germline ends. Per germline, CDR1 SGHVS and CDR2 FNYEAQ. CDR3 nucleotide sequence: TGTGCCAGCAGCTTAGCGGACAGTACTGTTAGCAATTCACCCCTCCACTTT. Its translation: CASSLADSTVSNSPLHF.

This chain uses TRBV5-8 with TRBJ2-7; perhaps TRBD1 as D (7 bases). V dropped 0 bases and J dropped 1 base, with 11 bases sitting between them. Germline V gene sequence: CDR1 SGHTS, CDR2 YDEGEE. This CDR3 spans 15 amino acids. CDR3 nucleotide sequence: TGTGCCAGCAGCTTGGGGCGGGGACAGTCCTACGAGCAGTACTTC. Its translation: CASSLGRGQSYEQYF.

The rearrangement joins TRBV7-2 to TRBJ2-7; no firm D call. The V gene's germline CDR1 is SGHTA and CDR2 FQGNSA. CDR3 length equals 14 residues. V was trimmed by 1 base and J by 4 bases, leaving 11 bases between them. In DNA, the CDR3 is TGTGCCAGCAGCTTAGGCGTAGCCCGATACGAGCAGTACTTC. Protein: CASSLGVARYEQYF.

The genes are TRBV12-3 or TRBV12-4 and TRBJ2-3; D call uncertain. Trimming took off 3 bases at V and 5 bases at J, with 3 bases between the two ends. The CDR3 length is 11 residues. The CDR3: CASSFLDTQYF. The CDR3 nucleotides read TGTGCCAGCAGTTTTCTAGATACGCAGTATTTT.

The chain uses TRBV21-1 and TRBJ1-3; TRBD1, the D gene given by the table, was not confirmed from the DNA. TRBV21-1 is assigned pseudogene status. CDR3 length: 17 residues. The CDR3 loop is CASSKESQVHSGNTIYF. CDR3 DNA: TGTGCCAGCAGCAAAGAATCGCAGGTGCACTCTGGAAACACCATATATTTT.

The chain carries TRBV12-3 or TRBV12-4 and TRBJ1-2, with D perhaps matching TRBD1 (6 bases). CDR3 length: 13 residues. Trimming left V 3 bases short and J 6 bases short, with 11 bases between. CDR3 protein: CASSLDSRNGYTF. In DNA, the CDR3 is TGTGCCAGCAGTTTGGACAGTCGTAATGGCTACACCTTC.

V is TRBV28 and J is TRBJ2-1; 12 nucleotides match TRBD1. The CDR3 length is 15 residues. Germline loops: CDR1 MDHEN, CDR2 SYDVKM. V was pared by 2 bases and J by 10 bases, with 6 bases of the junction left unmatched. CDR3 protein: CASSLPGQGAGEQFF. The CDR3 nucleotides are TGTGCCAGCAGTTTACCGGGACAGGGGGCCGGAGAGCAGTTCTTC.

The chain employs TRBV3-1 (or the pseudogene TRBV3-2) and TRBJ2-7; D unresolved. With 2 bases removed from V and 0 bases from J, the gap between germline ends came to 5 bases. The CDR3 length is 13 residues. Germline CDR1 reads LGHDT; CDR2 reads YNNKEL (reference sequence). For the CDR3, the DNA is TGTGCCAGCAGCCAAATCAGCTCCTACGAGCAGTACTTC. Its protein product is CASSQISSYEQYF.

The CDR3 reads CASSPGGSAYEQYF. The CDR3 DNA reads as TGTGCCAGCTCACCTGGAGGCTCAGCCTACGAGCAGTACTTC. The chain joins TRBV18 to TRBJ2-7, with a possible D match to TRBD2 (5 bases). V lost 3 bases and J lost 2, with 11 bases in between. This CDR3 has 14 residues. Germline values: CDR1 KGHSH, CDR2 LQKENI.

The chain uses TRBV28 and TRBJ1-5, with 10 bases identical to TRBD1. The CDR3 totals 13 residues. Trimming took 8 bases from V and 5 from J; bases not matched to a gene: 3. CDR1 is MDHEN and CDR2 is SYDVKM in the germline V gene. CDR3 region: CASRTGGYQPQHF. The CDR3 coding sequence is TGTGCCAGCCGGACAGGGGGATATCAGCCCCAGCATTTT.

This clone was seen just once. The chain recombines TRBV27 with TRBJ2-2; TRBD1 might be the D (6 bases). This CDR3 region has 14 residues. V lost 7 bases and J 2 bases, leaving 11 bases between the germline ends. Germline V gives CDR1 MNHEY, CDR2 SMNVEV (reference sequence). The CDR3 region has the DNA TGTGCCAGCACGGCAGGGACAAACACCGGGGAGCTGTTTTTT. It specifies CASTAGTNTGELFF.

The V call is TRBV12-3 or TRBV12-4, the J call TRBJ1-2; weak D call: TRBD1 (5 bases). V dropped 5 bases and J dropped 7 bases, with 11 bases sitting between them. The CDR3 has 12 residues. The CDR3 loop reads CASSLGLFGYTF. In nucleotides, the CDR3 is TGTGCCAGCAGTCTGGGACTCTTTGGCTACACCTTC.

The chain uses TRBV5-6 and TRBJ2-3; TRBD2 matches 9 bases. The CDR3 has 16 residues. The germline V gene encodes CDR1 SGHDT and CDR2 YYEEEE. Germline trimming cut 1 base from V and 5 bases from J; bases unmatched to any gene: 8. CDR3 protein: CASSLPAGGREDTQYF. The CDR3 coding sequence is TGTGCCAGCAGCTTGCCAGCGGGGGGCAGGGAAGATACGCAGTATTTT.

J is TRBJ2-1 and V is TRBV7-3; 9 bases match TRBD2. The ends lost 5 bases at V and 0 bases at J; junction bases unmatched: 2. This CDR3 region has 15 residues. The germline gives CDR1 SGHTA, CDR2 FQGTGA. Here the CDR3 DNA reads TGTGCCAGCAGCCAGACTAGCGGCTCCTACAATGAGCAGTTCTTC. Encoded protein: CASSQTSGSYNEQFF.

This clone was seen only once. The genes are TRBV5-1 and TRBJ2-3, with 7 bases aligning to TRBD1. The ends lost 4 bases at V and 1 base at J; junction bases unmatched: 9. Germline lookup yields CDR1 SGHRS and CDR2 YFSETQ. This CDR3 spans 16 amino acids. CDR3 protein: CASSPPRGTGTDTQYF. CDR3 bases: TGCGCCAGCAGCCCCCCCCGTGGGACAGGCACAGATACGCAGTATTTT.

The chain links TRBV4-1 to TRBJ2-3; 7 nucleotides line up with TRBD1. Germline CDR1 is MGHRA and CDR2 is YSYEKL. The CDR3 has 14 residues. Trimming removed 4 bases from V and 6 bases from J; junction bases left unmatched: 7. As DNA, the CDR3 is TGCGCCAGCAGCCCACGACAGGGTTGGGATACGCAGTATTTT. Translated, it gives CASSPRQGWDTQYF.

The chain uses TRBV7-9 and TRBJ1-6, with D hard to call. Trimming removed 3 bases from V and 3 bases from J, with 6 bases in between. The length of the CDR3 is 14 residues. Germline CDR1 reads SEHNR; CDR2 reads FQNEAQ (reference sequence). As DNA, the CDR3 is TGTGCCAGCAGCTTGCCAGTCTATAATTCACCCCTCCACTTT. As protein: CASSLPVYNSPLHF.

The CDR3 loop is CASRGTSGTYEQYF. DNA of the CDR3: TGTGCCAGCAGGGGGACTAGCGGGACCTACGAGCAGTACTTC. The chain combines TRBV2 with TRBJ2-7, with 13 bases that match TRBD2. The CDR3 covers 14 residues. V was clipped by 6 bases and J by 2 bases; unmatched bases: 1. Germline CDR1 and CDR2: SNHLY and FYNNEI.

The chain employs TRBV7-9 and TRBJ1-1; D is uncertain. The CDR3 totals 14 residues. In germline, CDR1 is SEHNR, CDR2 FQNEAQ (reference sequence). V shed 5 bases and J shed 2 bases, with 12 bases lying between them. CDR3 region: CASSRDSTNTEAFF. CDR3 DNA sequence: TGTGCCAGCAGCCGCGATTCGACAAACACTGAAGCTTTCTTT.

Of note for this clone: The junction departs from germline at one end; a sequencing error may be responsible. CDR3 coding DNA: TGTGCCAGCAGGAGGGGGGACAGGGCCCTCTTC. Translated: CASRRGDRALF. V usage is TRBV11-2 and J usage is TRBJ2-1, with 9 bases fitting TRBD1. Germline V gene sequence: CDR1 SGHAT, CDR2 FQNNGV. This CDR3 is 11 amino acids long.

This chain uses TRBV11-2 with TRBJ2-7; TRBD2 aligns across 11 bases. CDR3 length: 15 amino acids. Germline lookup yields CDR1 SGHAT and CDR2 FQNNGV. J gave up 2 bases and V 1 base, and 1 base lay outside the gene matches. The CDR3 reads CASSLATSGAYEQYF. The CDR3 coding sequence is TGTGCCAGCAGCTTAGCGACTAGCGGGGCCTACGAGCAGTACTTC.

The chain uses TRBV30 and TRBJ2-7, with unresolved D. Trimming left V 3 bases short and J 3 bases short, with 9 bases between. This CDR3 has 12 residues. CDR1 is GTSNPN, CDR2 SVGIG, per germline (reference sequence). The CDR3 region is CAWSPPSYEQYF. DNA for the CDR3: TGTGCCTGGAGCCCCCCGAGCTACGAGCAGTACTTC.

The chain employs TRBV5-1 and TRBJ2-5, with a tentative D call TRBD2 (5 bases). V lost 4 bases and J 2 bases, leaving 15 bases between the germline ends. CDR1 SGHRS and CDR2 YFSETQ come from the germline V gene. The CDR3 loop spans 15 amino acids. The CDR3 region is CASSRVGVRQETQYF. CDR3 bases: TGCGCCAGCAGCCGGGTCGGGGTTCGACAAGAGACCCAGTACTTC.

CDR3 nucleotides: TGTGCCAGCAGTTCCCTAGCGGGAGATTACGAGCAGTACTTC. Protein sequence: CASSSLAGDYEQYF. The chain joins TRBV6-5 to TRBJ2-7, with 10 bases identical to TRBD2. The CDR3 sequence is 14 residues long. Germline V gives CDR1 MNHEY, CDR2 SVGAGI. Germline trimming cut 4 bases from V and 4 bases from J; bases unmatched to any gene: 4.

The rearrangement uses TRBV28 and TRBJ2-1; no clear D. V lost 2 bases and J lost 9, with 14 bases in between. Germline V gene lookup returns CDR1 MDHEN and CDR2 SYDVKM. The CDR3 runs to 14 residues. As DNA, the CDR3 is TGTGCCAGCAGTTTAGGAGAACCCCCGGGTGAGCAGTTCTTC. Its protein product is CASSLGEPPGEQFF. The whole variable domain, remainder taken from reference TRBV28 and TRBJ2-1, is DVKVTQSSRYLVKRTGEKVFLECVQDMDHENMFWYRQDPGLGLRLIYFSYDVKMKEKGDIPEGYSVSREKKERFSLILESASTNQTSMYLCASSLGEPPGEQFFGPGTRLTVL.

J is TRBJ1-6 and V is TRBV6-5, with TRBD1 identical over 9 bases. This CDR3 is 14 amino acids long. CDR1 MNHEY and CDR2 SVGAGI come from the germline V gene. V trimming: 7 bases; J trimming: 9 bases; junction bases outside the gene matches: 7. CDR3 region: CASTSGTGSSPLHF. CDR3 nucleotide sequence: TGTGCCAGCACCTCCGGGACAGGGAGTTCACCCCTCCACTTT.

The V and J genes are TRBV3-1 (or the pseudogene TRBV3-2) and TRBJ1-4; D call uncertain. Germline V gene sequence: CDR1 LGHDT, CDR2 YNNKEL (reference sequence). The CDR3 has 13 residues. Between the trimmed V and J ends, which lost 1 base and 6 bases, there was a span of 6 bases. CDR3 sequence reads: CASSQVTDEKLFF. CDR3 coding DNA: TGTGCCAGCAGCCAAGTAACGGATGAAAAACTGTTTTTT.

This rearrangement joins TRBV12-3 or TRBV12-4 to TRBJ2-2; no clear D gene. V was cut by 4 bases and J by 4 bases, with 4 bases left in between. The CDR3 contains 12 residues. The CDR3, as DNA: TGTGCCAGCAGTTCGAGCACCGGGGAGCTGTTTTTT. Translating it yields CASSSSTGELFF.

The chain recombines TRBV11-3 with TRBJ2-7, with 12 bases fitting TRBD2. Germline V gives CDR1 SGHNT, CDR2 YENEEA. The CDR3 has 15 residues. With 1 base clipped from V and 6 bases from J, the junction kept 4 bases outside the gene matches. CDR3 DNA: TGTGCCAGCAGCTTAGGAACGGGACTAGCGGGCGAGCAGTACTTC. This sequence encodes CASSLGTGLAGEQYF.